A selection of T cell receptor beta chains follows, all from one sample in a study of OX40 agonist ivuxolimab in advanced cancers. The assay was immunoSEQ multiplex PCR, and TCRdb's table has in-frame clones only and misses some. The data hold roughly 66,000 clones, with roughly four fifths observed a single time. The sample here was CD4+ or CD8+ T cells sorted from blood, taken in a trial of the OX40 agonist ivuxolimab. The receptor source for this set is an adult with an advanced solid tumor such as melanoma, head and neck, liver or kidney cancer. Each CDR3 is given with its conserved first and last residue. D genes are given only for firm matches. The size entry is marked missing in some rows and otherwise reads once, few, many or a size class.

v_gene: TRBV19
abundance: -
j_gene: TRBJ2-7
d_gene: -
CDR3aa: CASRGARAGHEQYF
CDR3nt: TGTGCCAGTAGAGGGGCCAGGGCCGGGCACGAGCAGTACTTC

v_gene: TRBV5-4
abundance: once
j_gene: TRBJ2-1
d_gene: -
CDR3aa: CASSLSGGHNEQFF
CDR3nt: TGTGCCAGCAGCTTGTCGGGCGGACACAATGAGCAGTTCTTC

v_gene: TRBV27
abundance: -
j_gene: TRBJ1-1
d_gene: TRBD1
CDR3aa: CASSLEAGGYTEAFF
CDR3nt: TGTGCCAGCAGTTTAGAGGCAGGGGGTTACACTGAAGCTTTCTTT

v_gene: TRBV5-1
abundance: once
j_gene: TRBJ2-2
d_gene: -
CDR3aa: CASSTLRRNTGELFF
CDR3nt: TGCGCCAGCAGCACATTGCGGCGGAACACCGGGGAGCTGTTTTTT

v_gene: TRBV5-1
abundance: -
j_gene: TRBJ1-2
d_gene: -
CDR3aa: CASSPQGQDYGYTF
CDR3nt: TGCGCCAGCAGCCCTCAGGGACAAGACTATGGCTACACCTTC

v_gene: TRBV25-1
abundance: -
j_gene: TRBJ2-2
d_gene: -
CDR3aa: CASSEAGPGLTGELFF
CDR3nt: TGTGCCAGCAGTGAAGCCGGCCCAGGTCTGACCGGGGAGCTGTTTTTT

v_gene: TRBV11-3
abundance: -
j_gene: TRBJ1-2
d_gene: TRBD1
CDR3aa: CASSSSRDSYYGYTF
CDR3nt: TGTGCCAGCAGCTCAAGCCGGGACAGCTACTATGGCTACACCTTC

v_gene: TRBV11-2
abundance: -
j_gene: TRBJ1-1
d_gene: -
CDR3aa: CASSSDMNTEAFF
CDR3nt: TGTGCCAGCAGCAGCGATATGAACACTGAAGCTTTCTTT

v_gene: TRBV5-1
abundance: -
j_gene: TRBJ2-3
d_gene: TRBD1
CDR3aa: CASSGGTGADTQYF
CDR3nt: TGCGCCAGCAGCGGCGGGACAGGGGCAGATACGCAGTATTTT

v_gene: TRBV9
abundance: -
j_gene: TRBJ2-7
d_gene: -
CDR3aa: CASSVSGTVYEQYF
CDR3nt: TGTGCCAGCAGCGTTAGCGGGACAGTATACGAGCAGTACTTC

v_gene: TRBV5-8
abundance: -
j_gene: TRBJ1-5
d_gene: -
CDR3aa: CASSLRQPQHF
CDR3nt: TGTGCCAGCAGCTTGCGCCAGCCCCAGCATTTT

v_gene: TRBV30
abundance: -
j_gene: TRBJ1-4
d_gene: TRBD1
CDR3aa: CACQGQEAEKLFF
CDR3nt: TGTGCCTGTCAGGGACAGGAAGCTGAAAAACTGTTTTTT

v_gene: TRBV4-1
abundance: -
j_gene: TRBJ2-1
d_gene: -
CDR3aa: CASSQDGRGASSYNEQFF
CDR3nt: TGCGCCAGCAGCCAAGATGGGCGGGGCGCTAGCTCCTACAATGAGCAGTTCTTC

v_gene: TRBV19
abundance: -
j_gene: TRBJ2-1
d_gene: -
CDR3aa: CASSELTGTTNEQFF
CDR3nt: TGTGCCAGTAGTGAGTTGACCGGAACCACCAATGAGCAGTTCTTC

v_gene: TRBV6-5
abundance: -
j_gene: TRBJ2-7
d_gene: TRBD1
CDR3aa: CASSDPSGTAYEQYF
CDR3nt: TGTGCCAGCAGCGACCCCTCCGGGACAGCCTACGAGCAGTACTTC

v_gene: TRBV5-1
abundance: -
j_gene: TRBJ2-1
d_gene: -
CDR3aa: CASSLDGSFPFEQFF
CDR3nt: TGCGCCAGCAGCTTGGATGGTAGTTTCCCTTTTGAGCAGTTCTTC

v_gene: TRBV7-3
abundance: -
j_gene: TRBJ2-1
d_gene: TRBD2
CDR3aa: CASSLMTSDPPGDEQFF
CDR3nt: TGTGCCAGCAGCTTAATGACTAGCGACCCCCCAGGCGATGAGCAGTTCTTC

v_gene: TRBV28
abundance: -
j_gene: TRBJ2-5
d_gene: -
CDR3aa: CASSADIRTQYF
CDR3nt: TGTGCCAGCAGTGCGGACATACGGACCCAGTACTTC

v_gene: TRBV7-7
abundance: -
j_gene: TRBJ2-2
d_gene: TRBD1
CDR3aa: CASSQGQGNTGELFF
CDR3nt: TGTGCCAGCAGCCAGGGACAGGGCAACACCGGGGAGCTGTTTTTT

v_gene: TRBV5-1
abundance: once
j_gene: TRBJ2-3
d_gene: -
CDR3aa: CASSFQRESDTQYF
CDR3nt: TGCGCCAGCAGCTTCCAGAGGGAGTCCGATACGCAGTATTTT

v_gene: TRBV10-2
abundance: -
j_gene: TRBJ2-2
d_gene: TRBD1
CDR3aa: CASSETRDRGTGELFF
CDR3nt: TGCGCCAGCAGTGAGACCCGGGACAGGGGAACCGGGGAGCTGTTTTTT

v_gene: TRBV15
abundance: -
j_gene: TRBJ2-5
d_gene: TRBD2
CDR3aa: CATSRNLAGDVYF
CDR3nt: TGTGCCACCAGCAGAAACCTAGCGGGAGACGTGTACTTC

v_gene: TRBV28
abundance: -
j_gene: TRBJ2-7
d_gene: -
CDR3aa: CASISSGRPYEQYF
CDR3nt: TGTGCCAGCATATCATCCGGGAGACCCTACGAGCAGTACTTC